This T cell receptor beta chain originates from a study of T cell responses to AZD1222 COVID-19 vaccine. The CDR3 is 19 amino acids. The ends lost 7 bases at V and 0 bases at J; junction bases unmatched: 10. CDR1 and CDR2 from the germline V gene are LNHDA and SQIVND (reference sequence). Sequencing used immunoSEQ multiplex PCR; TCRdb keeps in-frame clones, though not all of them. The sample records 160,000 or so clones, roughly 94% being singletons. The sample was peripheral blood, taken 28 days after the second AZD1222 dose. The V gene is TRBV19, the J gene TRBJ1-6; TRBD1 agrees at 12 bases. The TCR sequence derives from an adult who received the AZD1222 COVID-19 vaccine. Here the CDR3 DNA reads TGTGCCAGTACTTCCGGGACAGGGGGCTTGAGCTCCTATAATTCACCCCTCCACTTT. It is translated as CASTSGTGGLSSYNSPLHF.